Listed here are 2 T cell receptor beta chains from one sample, sequenced in a study of T cell responses to AZD1222 COVID-19 vaccine. This table comes from immunoSEQ multiplex PCR, and its TCRdb copy is limited to in-frame clones, with some not included. The sample shows 100,000 to 150,000 clones, over 90% of them seen only once. The sample consisted of peripheral blood, taken on day 0 of AZD1222 vaccination. Receptors were obtained from an adult in good health.

The chain links TRBV12-3 or TRBV12-4 to TRBJ1-1; unclear D gene. The CDR3 loop spans 13 amino acids. Deletions cut 1 base from V and 1 base from J, with 4 bases between. CDR3 region: CASSLVENTEAFF. The CDR3 DNA follows: TGTGCCAGCAGTTTAGTCGAGAACACTGAAGCTTTCTTT.

This clone occurred a few times. CDR3 nucleotides: TGTGCCAGCAGTTTAGGTCCCGGGGAGCTGTTTTTT. Amino acids: CASSLGPGELFF. V gene TRBV27 combines with J gene TRBJ2-2; D gene unclear. The germline gives CDR1 MNHEY, CDR2 SMNVEV (reference sequence). Trimming pared 2 bases from V and 6 bases from J, leaving 4 bases between. CDR3 length equals 12 residues.